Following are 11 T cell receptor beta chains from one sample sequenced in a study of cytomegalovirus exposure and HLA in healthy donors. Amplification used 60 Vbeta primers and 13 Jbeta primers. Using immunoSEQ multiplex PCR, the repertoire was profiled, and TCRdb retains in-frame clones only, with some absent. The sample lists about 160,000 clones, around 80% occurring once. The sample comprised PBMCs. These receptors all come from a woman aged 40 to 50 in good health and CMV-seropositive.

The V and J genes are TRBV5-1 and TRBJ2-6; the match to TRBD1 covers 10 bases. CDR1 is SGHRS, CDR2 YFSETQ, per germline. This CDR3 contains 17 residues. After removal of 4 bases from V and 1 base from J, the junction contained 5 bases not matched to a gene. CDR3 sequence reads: CASSPRDRGSGANVLTF. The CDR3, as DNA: TGCGCCAGCAGCCCCCGGGACAGGGGTTCTGGGGCCAACGTCCTGACTTTC.

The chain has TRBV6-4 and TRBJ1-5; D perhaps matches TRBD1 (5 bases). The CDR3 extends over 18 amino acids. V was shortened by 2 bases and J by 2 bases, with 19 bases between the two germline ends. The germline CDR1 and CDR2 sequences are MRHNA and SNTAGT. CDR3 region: CASSDLGDLFPCNQPQHF. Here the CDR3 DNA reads TGTGCCAGCAGTGACCTAGGGGATCTATTTCCGTGCAATCAGCCCCAGCATTTT.

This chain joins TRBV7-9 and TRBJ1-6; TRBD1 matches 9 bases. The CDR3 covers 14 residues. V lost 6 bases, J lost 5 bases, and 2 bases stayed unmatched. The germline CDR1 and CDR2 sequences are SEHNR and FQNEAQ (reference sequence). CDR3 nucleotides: TGTGCCAGCAGACAGGGGGCGCATAATTCACCCCTCCACTTT. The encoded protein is CASRQGAHNSPLHF.

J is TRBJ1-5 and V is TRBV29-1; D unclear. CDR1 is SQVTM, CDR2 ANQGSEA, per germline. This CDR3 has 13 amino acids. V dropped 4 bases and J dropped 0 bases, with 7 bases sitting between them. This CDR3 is CSVVADSNQPQHF. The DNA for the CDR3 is TGCAGCGTTGTAGCAGATAGCAATCAGCCCCAGCATTTT. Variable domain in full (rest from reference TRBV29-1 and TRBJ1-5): SAVISQKPSRDICQRGTSLTIQCQVDSQVTMMFWYRQQPGQSLTLIATANQGSEATYESGFVIDKFPISRPNLTFSTLTVSNMSPEDSSIYLCSVVADSNQPQHFGDGTRLSIL.

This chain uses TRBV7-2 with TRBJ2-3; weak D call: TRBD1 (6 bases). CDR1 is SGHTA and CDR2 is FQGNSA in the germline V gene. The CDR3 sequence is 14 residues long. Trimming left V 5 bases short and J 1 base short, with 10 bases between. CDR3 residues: CASSAGQRTDTQYF. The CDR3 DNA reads TGTGCCAGCAGCGCCGGACAGCGCACAGATACGCAGTATTTT.

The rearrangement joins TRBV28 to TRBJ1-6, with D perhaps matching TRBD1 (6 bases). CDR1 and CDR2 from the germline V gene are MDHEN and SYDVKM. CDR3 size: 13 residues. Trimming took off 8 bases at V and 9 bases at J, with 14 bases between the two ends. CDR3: CASGTGKVSPLHF. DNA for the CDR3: TGTGCCAGCGGAACAGGGAAAGTTTCACCCCTCCACTTT.

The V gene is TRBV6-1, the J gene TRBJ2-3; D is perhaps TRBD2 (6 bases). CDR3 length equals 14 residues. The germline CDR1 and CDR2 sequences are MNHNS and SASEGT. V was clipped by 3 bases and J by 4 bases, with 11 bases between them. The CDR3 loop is CASSEHWGADTQYF. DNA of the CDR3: TGTGCCAGCAGTGAGCATTGGGGGGCAGATACGCAGTATTTT.

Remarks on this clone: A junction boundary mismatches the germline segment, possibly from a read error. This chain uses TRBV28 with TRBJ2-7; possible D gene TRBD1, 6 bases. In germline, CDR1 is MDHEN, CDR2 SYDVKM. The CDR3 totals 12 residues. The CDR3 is CATDSSSHEQYF. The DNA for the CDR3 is TGTGCCACGGACAGCTCCTCCCACGAGCAGTACTTC.

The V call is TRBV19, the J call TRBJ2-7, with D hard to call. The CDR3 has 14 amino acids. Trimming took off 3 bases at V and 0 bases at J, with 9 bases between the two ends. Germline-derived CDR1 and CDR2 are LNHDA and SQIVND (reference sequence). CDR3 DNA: TGTGCCAGTAGTATGAGACTTCACTCCTACGAGCAGTACTTC. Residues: CASSMRLHSYEQYF.

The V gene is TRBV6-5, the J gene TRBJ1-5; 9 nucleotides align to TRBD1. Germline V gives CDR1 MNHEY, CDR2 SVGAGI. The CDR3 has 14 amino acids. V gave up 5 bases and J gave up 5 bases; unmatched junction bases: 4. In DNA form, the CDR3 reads TGTGCCAGCAGTGACACAGGGGGCCATCAGCCCCAGCATTTT. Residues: CASSDTGGHQPQHF.

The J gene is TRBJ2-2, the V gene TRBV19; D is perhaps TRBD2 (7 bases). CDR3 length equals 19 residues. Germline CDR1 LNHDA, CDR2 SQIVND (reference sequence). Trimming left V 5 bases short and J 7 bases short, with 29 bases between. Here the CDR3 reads CASSLRRGGWQRADGELFF. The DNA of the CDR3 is TGTGCCAGTAGTCTCCGTAGGGGGGGATGGCAGCGAGCCGACGGGGAGCTGTTTTTT.